These 9 T cell receptor beta chains were all obtained from the same sample, sequenced in a study of T cells in tumors and immune-related adverse events. The data were produced by immunoSEQ multiplex PCR, yet TCRdb's version contains in-frame clones alone and is incomplete. The profile shows more than 4,500 clones, approximately 64% of them singletons. This specimen consisted of gut tissue, obtained from a patient treated with anti-PD-1 therapy. These receptors all come from a female donor with metastatic renal cell carcinoma.

This rearrangement joins TRBV7-2 to TRBJ2-5; D not resolved. This CDR3 contains 15 residues. The germline V and J ends were trimmed by 1 base and 5 bases, with 14 bases remaining between them. Germline V gene sequence: CDR1 SGHTA, CDR2 FQGNSA. The CDR3 loop is CASSLDSADVETQYF. The CDR3 nucleotides read TGTGCCAGCAGCTTAGATTCAGCAGACGTCGAGACCCAGTACTTC.

The chain couples TRBV20-1 to TRBJ2-7; D is unclear. Looked up from germline, CDR1 is DFQATT and CDR2 is SNEGSKA (reference sequence). This CDR3 has 11 amino acids. V was trimmed by 6 bases and J by 5 bases, leaving 11 bases between them. The CDR3 bases are TGCAGTGCCTCGGATGTGGACGAGCAGTACTTC. It codes for CSASDVDEQYF.

The CDR3 DNA is TGTGCCAGCAGCCGACCACATCAGGGGAACTACGAGCAGTACTTC. It encodes CASSRPHQGNYEQYF. The genes are TRBV2 and TRBJ2-7; maybe TRBD1 (6 bases). This CDR3 has 15 amino acids. V lost 6 bases, J lost 3 bases, and 18 bases lay in between. The germline V gene encodes CDR1 SNHLY and CDR2 FYNNEI.

This clone was counted once. The J gene is TRBJ2-7, the V gene TRBV6-1; tentative D call: TRBD2 (5 bases). Germline values: CDR1 MNHNS, CDR2 SASEGT. The CDR3 is 11 amino acids. Trimming removed 7 bases from V and 6 bases from J, with 10 bases in between. The CDR3 sequence: CASIGGSEQYF. CDR3 nucleotide sequence: TGTGCCAGCATAGGCGGGTCCGAGCAGTACTTC.

The table lists this clone with a count of one. The chain is built from TRBV5-4 and TRBJ1-1, with D unresolved. The CDR3 has 13 amino acids. Germline CDR1 and CDR2: SGHNT and YYREEE (reference sequence). V was pared by 4 bases and J by 1 base, with 8 bases between. CDR3 coding DNA: TGTGCCAGCAGCCGAGGACGGAACACTGAAGCTTTCTTT. This gives the protein CASSRGRNTEAFF.

This clone was seen only once. This chain uses TRBV30 with TRBJ1-5, with 7 bases identical to TRBD1. Trimming took 5 bases from V and 10 from J; bases not matched to a gene: 11. Per the germline V gene, CDR1 is GTSNPN and CDR2 is SVGIG (reference sequence). CDR3 size: 13 residues. CDR3 protein: CAWGGPDRNPQHF. CDR3 sequence (DNA): TGTGCCTGGGGTGGCCCGGACAGGAACCCCCAGCATTTT. The full variable domain, its missing parts supplied by reference TRBV30 and TRBJ1-5, is SQTIHQWPATLVQPVGSPLSLECTVEGTSNPNLYWYRQAAGRGLQLLFYSVGIGQISSEVPQNLSASRPQDRQFILSSKKLLLSDSGFYLCAWGGPDRNPQHFGDGTRLSIL.

The chain carries TRBV19 and TRBJ1-3; D is undetermined. Trimming took 3 bases from V and 0 from J, leaving 9 bases between them. The CDR3 covers 15 residues. Germline V CDR1 and CDR2: LNHDA, SQIVND (reference sequence). The CDR3 is CASSMSQVSGNTIYF. For the CDR3, the DNA is TGTGCCAGTAGTATGAGCCAGGTCTCTGGAAACACCATATATTTT.

The V and J genes are TRBV19 and TRBJ2-7, with D maybe TRBD1 (5 bases). V gave up 3 bases and J gave up 4 bases, with 13 bases separating them. Germline V lookup: CDR1 LNHDA, CDR2 SQIVND (reference sequence). The CDR3 sequence is 14 residues long. CDR3 sequence reads: CASSMNDRKYEQYF. CDR3 in DNA: TGTGCCAGTAGTATGAACGACAGAAAGTACGAGCAGTACTTC.

V and J are TRBV5-4 and TRBJ1-1; D ambiguous. This CDR3 is built from 15 residues. The germline V and J ends were trimmed by 4 bases and 1 base, with 14 bases remaining between them. The V gene's germline CDR1 is SGHNT and CDR2 YYREEE (reference sequence). The CDR3 is CASSVEIARNTEAFF. The DNA for the CDR3 is TGTGCCAGCAGCGTGGAAATTGCAAGGAACACTGAAGCTTTCTTT.